The rows below give T cell receptor beta chains drawn from one sample of a study of lung T cells in sarcoidosis with Löfgren's syndrome. TCRdb re-analysed the reads in MiXCR, keeping a single row per CDR3 protein. The sample has 58,000 or so distinct CDR3 sequences, over 20% seen once. Source material: CD4+ T cells from PBMCs. Receptors originate from a human donor with sarcoidosis (Löfgren's syndrome or another form), or a control subject (not recorded which). The CDR3 runs from the conserved cysteine through the conserved F or W. Each record gives: CDR3 length, D gene, clone size, J gene, V gene, CDR3 protein, CDR3 DNA. A D gene is named only where the DNA matches it firmly. A clone size is listed for some rows: how often the clone was seen (once, few, many), or a class if it is expanded.

CDR3 length: 17; D gene: TRBD2; clone size: NA; J gene: TRBJ2-1; V gene: TRBV19; CDR3 protein: CASSGTIGRGSYNEQFF; CDR3 DNA: TGTGCCAGTAGTGGGACTATCGGGAGAGGGTCCTACAATGAGCAGTTCTTC
CDR3 length: 11; D gene: NA; clone size: few; J gene: TRBJ1-1; V gene: TRBV19; CDR3 protein: CASSPGREAFF; CDR3 DNA: TGTGCCAGTAGTCCGGGACGGGAAGCTTTCTTT
CDR3 length: 13; D gene: NA; clone size: many; J gene: TRBJ2-3; V gene: TRBV29-1; CDR3 protein: CSVADTAWGTQYF; CDR3 DNA: TGCAGCGTTGCCGACACGGCATGGGGTACGCAGTATTTT
CDR3 length: 17; D gene: NA; clone size: many; J gene: TRBJ2-3; V gene: TRBV18; CDR3 protein: CASSPRKGYDSTDTQYF; CDR3 DNA: TGTGCCAGCTCACCACGGAAGGGGTACGATAGCACAGATACGCAGTATTTT
CDR3 length: 13; D gene: NA; clone size: medium-sized; J gene: TRBJ1-5; V gene: TRBV6-6; CDR3 protein: CASSYSANQPQHF; CDR3 DNA: TGTGCCAGCAGTTACTCGGCGAATCAGCCCCAGCATTTT
CDR3 length: 12; D gene: NA; clone size: NA; J gene: TRBJ2-5; V gene: TRBV10-3; CDR3 protein: CAISEGQETQYF; CDR3 DNA: TGTGCCATCAGTGAAGGCCAAGAGACCCAGTACTTC
CDR3 length: 17; D gene: NA; clone size: NA; J gene: TRBJ2-1; V gene: TRBV24-1; CDR3 protein: CATIDQNPGSSYNEQFF; CDR3 DNA: TGTGCCACCATTGACCAGAACCCCGGGAGCTCCTACAATGAGCAGTTCTTC
CDR3 length: 16; D gene: TRBD1; clone size: many; J gene: TRBJ2-1; V gene: TRBV4-1; CDR3 protein: CASSQRWTGEYNEQFF; CDR3 DNA: TGCGCCAGCAGCCAACGCTGGACAGGGGAATACAATGAGCAGTTCTTC
CDR3 length: 13; D gene: TRBD1; clone size: NA; J gene: TRBJ1-4; V gene: TRBV2; CDR3 protein: CASNRDSLSDLFF; CDR3 DNA: TGTGCCTCTAACAGGGACAGCCTCAGTGACCTGTTTTTT
CDR3 length: 17; D gene: TRBD2; clone size: NA; J gene: TRBJ2-1; V gene: TRBV12-3/TRBV12-4; CDR3 protein: CASSATSGSRAHNEQFF; CDR3 DNA: TGTGCCAGCAGTGCGACTAGCGGGAGTAGGGCACACAATGAGCAGTTCTTC
CDR3 length: 17; D gene: TRBD1; clone size: NA; J gene: TRBJ2-6; V gene: TRBV10-3; CDR3 protein: CAISERDRDTGANVLTF; CDR3 DNA: TGTGCCATCAGTGAGAGGGACAGGGATACTGGGGCCAACGTCCTGACTTTC